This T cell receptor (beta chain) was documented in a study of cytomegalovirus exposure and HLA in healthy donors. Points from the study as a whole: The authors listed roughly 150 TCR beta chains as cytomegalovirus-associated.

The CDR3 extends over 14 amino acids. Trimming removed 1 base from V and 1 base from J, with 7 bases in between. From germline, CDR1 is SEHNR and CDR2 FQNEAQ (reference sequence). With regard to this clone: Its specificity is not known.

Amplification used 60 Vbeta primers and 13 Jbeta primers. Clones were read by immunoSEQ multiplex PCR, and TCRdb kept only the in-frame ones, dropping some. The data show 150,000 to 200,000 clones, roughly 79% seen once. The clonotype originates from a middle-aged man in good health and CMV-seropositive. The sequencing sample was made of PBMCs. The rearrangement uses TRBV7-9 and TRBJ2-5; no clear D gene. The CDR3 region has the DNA TGTGCCAGCAGCTTAGGGTCAGGCCAAGAGACCCAGTACTTC. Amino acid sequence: CASSLGSGQETQYF.